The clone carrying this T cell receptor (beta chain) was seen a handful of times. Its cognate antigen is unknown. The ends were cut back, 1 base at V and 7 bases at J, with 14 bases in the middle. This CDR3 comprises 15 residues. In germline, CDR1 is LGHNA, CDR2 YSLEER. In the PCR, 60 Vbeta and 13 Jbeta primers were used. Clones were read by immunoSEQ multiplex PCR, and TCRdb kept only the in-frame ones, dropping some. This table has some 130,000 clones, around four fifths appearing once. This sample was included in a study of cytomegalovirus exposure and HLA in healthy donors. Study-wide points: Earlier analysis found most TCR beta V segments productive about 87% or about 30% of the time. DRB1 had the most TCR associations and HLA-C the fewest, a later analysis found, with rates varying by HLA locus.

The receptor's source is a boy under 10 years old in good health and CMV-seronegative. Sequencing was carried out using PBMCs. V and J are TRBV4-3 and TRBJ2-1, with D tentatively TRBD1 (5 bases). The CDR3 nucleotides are TGCGCCAGCAGCCAAGGCCGGGCAGGGTGGAATGAGCAGTTCTTC. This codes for CASSQGRAGWNEQFF.